Each of the 15 T cell receptor beta chains below was sequenced from the same sample in a study of blood T cell repertoires in COVID-19. The method was immunoSEQ multiplex PCR; TCRdb's version includes in-frame clones alone and lacks a portion of them. The repertoire includes some 150,000 clones, approximately 80% of them detected once, and approximately 9.5% sits in the top ten. The specimen sequenced was peripheral blood. These receptor sequences come from an elderly woman in a cohort sampled during active or convalescent COVID-19.

Turning to this clone: The same CDR3 is also encoded by other DNA sequences in this sample. The genes are TRBV7-2 and TRBJ1-5; D gene unclear. Looked up from germline, CDR1 is SGHTA and CDR2 is FQGNSA. The V gene lost 3 bases and the J gene lost 7 bases, with 10 bases spanning the gap. The CDR3 contains 13 residues. Written as DNA, the CDR3 is TGTGCCAGCAGCTTGGCGGAAGGACAGCCCCAGCATTTT. Its protein is CASSLAEGQPQHF.

The rearrangement links TRBV6-6 to TRBJ1-1; no firm D call. CDR3 length: 13 residues. V lost 0 bases, J lost 4 bases, and 6 bases lay in between. Germline CDR1 and CDR2: MNHNY and SVGAGI (reference sequence). The CDR3 region has the DNA TGTGCCAGCAGTTACTCGACGGGCACTGAAGCTTTCTTT. This translates into CASSYSTGTEAFF.

The chain carries TRBV30 and TRBJ1-2; 9 bases agree with TRBD1. The junction had 4 bases not matched to a gene; V was cut back by 1 base and J by 7 bases. The germline V gene has CDR1 GTSNPN and CDR2 SVGIG (reference sequence). This CDR3 has 13 amino acids. The chain's CDR3 is CAWSDRGLSGYTF. CDR3 nucleotide sequence: TGTGCCTGGAGTGACAGGGGGCTTAGTGGCTACACCTTC.

The chain carries TRBV5-1 and TRBJ1-2, with a weak D call TRBD1 (5 bases). This CDR3 has 16 amino acids. Trimming took off 0 bases at V and 5 bases at J, with 17 bases between the two ends. Germline V gives CDR1 SGHRS, CDR2 YFSETQ. CDR3 sequence: CASSLATGSLGYGYTF. Here the CDR3 DNA reads TGCGCCAGCAGCTTGGCCACAGGTTCCTTGGGATATGGCTACACCTTC.

This clone was recorded only once. The chain has TRBV4-1 and TRBJ1-1; D uncertain. The V gene lost 2 bases and the J gene lost 0 bases, with 4 bases spanning the gap. Germline assignment: CDR1 MGHRA and CDR2 YSYEKL. This CDR3 is 13 amino acids long. CDR3 bases: TGCGCCAGCAGCCAATACATGAACACTGAAGCTTTCTTT. Encoded protein: CASSQYMNTEAFF.

The chain couples TRBV6-2 or TRBV6-3 to TRBJ2-2; TRBD2 agrees at 13 bases. V was clipped by 4 bases and J by 7 bases; unmatched bases: 15. In germline, CDR1 is MNHEY, CDR2 SVGEGT. The CDR3 has 19 residues. The CDR3 sequence: CASSSGPGTSGDQFGELFF. CDR3 in DNA: TGTGCCAGCAGTTCCGGGCCCGGGACTAGCGGGGATCAGTTCGGGGAGCTGTTTTTT.

The J gene is TRBJ1-1, the V gene TRBV11-2; D gene uncertain. From germline, CDR1 is SGHAT and CDR2 FQNNGV. The CDR3 extends over 14 amino acids. V was shortened by 5 bases and J by 0 bases, with 10 bases between the two germline ends. In nucleotides, the CDR3 is TGTGCCAGCAGCGCGCGTCTCATGAACACTGAAGCTTTCTTT. It codes for CASSARLMNTEAFF.

By sample share, this clone is large. V is TRBV7-2 and J is TRBJ1-2, with D unclear. V lost 1 base and J lost 8, with 8 bases in between. The CDR3 totals 12 residues. Germline CDR1 and CDR2: SGHTA and FQGNSA. CDR3 protein: CASSLGSEGYTF. CDR3 nucleotides: TGTGCCAGCAGCTTAGGGTCAGAAGGCTACACCTTC.

The chain combines TRBV30 with TRBJ1-2, with D possibly TRBD1 on 6 matching bases. Germline CDR1 GTSNPN, CDR2 SVGIG (reference sequence). With 2 bases removed from V and 6 bases from J, the gap between germline ends came to 16 bases. The CDR3 has 14 amino acids. CDR3 protein: CAWSQRRTADGYTF. The CDR3 nucleotides read TGTGCCTGGAGTCAACGGCGGACAGCTGATGGCTACACCTTC.

The rearrangement uses TRBV6-6 and TRBJ1-1; D is undetermined. This CDR3 has 14 residues. The V end lost 2 bases, the J end lost 4 bases, and 11 bases lay between the germline ends. Per the germline V gene, CDR1 is MNHNY and CDR2 is SVGAGI (reference sequence). This chain's CDR3 is CASSYAGSPTEAFF. In DNA, the CDR3 is TGTGCCAGCAGTTACGCGGGAAGTCCCACTGAAGCTTTCTTT.

This rearrangement joins TRBV9 to TRBJ1-6; 7 bases match TRBD1. CDR3 size: 12 residues. Trimming at V came to 2 bases and at J to 12 bases, leaving 2 bases not matched to a gene. Germline V gene data show CDR1 as SGDLS and CDR2 as YYNGEE. The CDR3, as DNA: TGTGCCAGCAGCGTTTACAGGGGACCCCTCCACTTT. Translation gives CASSVYRGPLHF.

This chain uses TRBV12-3 or TRBV12-4 with TRBJ2-1, with 8 bases aligning to TRBD2. V gave up 8 bases and J gave up 8 bases; unmatched junction bases: 8. The CDR3 extends over 13 amino acids. The CDR3 here is CASGLAERDEQFF. The DNA for the CDR3 is TGTGCCAGCGGACTAGCCGAACGGGATGAGCAGTTCTTC.

The chain recombines TRBV4-1 with TRBJ1-2, with a weak D call TRBD1 (6 bases). Trimming stripped 0 bases from V and 5 bases from J, with 16 bases between. The germline V gene encodes CDR1 MGHRA and CDR2 YSYEKL. The CDR3 covers 16 residues. CDR3 protein: CASSQDTADRPYGYTF. The CDR3 DNA reads TGCGCCAGCAGCCAAGATACGGCGGACAGACCTTATGGCTACACCTTC.

J is TRBJ2-7 and V is TRBV5-6, with D perhaps TRBD1 (6 bases). In germline, CDR1 is SGHDT, CDR2 YYEEEE. The V end lost 4 bases, the J end lost 2 bases, and 16 bases lay between the germline ends. The length of the CDR3 is 15 residues. The CDR3 DNA follows: TGTGCCAGCAGCCCAAGGGACACCCTAACCTACGAGCAGTACTTC. This sequence encodes CASSPRDTLTYEQYF.

This CDR3 reads CASSFFHEPGSVRGGDNEQFF. CDR3 DNA: TGTGCCAGCAGCTTTTTTCACGAACCGGGATCTGTCCGCGGGGGGGACAATGAGCAGTTCTTC. The chain has TRBV13 and TRBJ2-1; 9 bases map to TRBD2. CDR1 is PRHDT and CDR2 is FYEKMQ in the germline V gene (reference sequence). Unmatched junction bases numbered 23, after V lost 3 bases and J lost 5 bases. This CDR3 region has 21 residues.